This T cell receptor beta chain was captured by sequencing in a study of regulatory T cells in long-lasting Graves disease. Study-level background: Antithyroid drugs had been taken by newly diagnosed Graves' patients for under 3 months.

General observations from the study: Segments TRBV28, TRBJ1-2 and TRBJ2-5 showed preferential usage in persistent disease. The study found lower TCR diversity in persistent Graves' patients than in newly diagnosed ones. Investigators studied peripheral blood only, not thyroid tissue.

CDR3-region Arm-PCR and iRepertoire HTBI primers produced the TCR beta libraries. TCRdb called the multiplex PCR reads again in MiXCR, with one record for every CDR3 protein. Here the sample spans around 400,000 distinct CDR3 sequences, approximately 16% being singletons. Germline V lookup: CDR1 MNHEY, CDR2 SVGEGT. The CDR3 extends over 13 amino acids. As concerns this clonotype: Its antigen is not identified. A much larger clonotype is one base distant, so this may be a read error.

The time point denotes: newly diagnosed GD, antithyroid drugs for less than 3 months. RNA extracted from PBMCs served as the sequencing template. These same records also appear under a second study, on T cells in Graves' hyperthyroidism and ophthalmopathy.

The sequenced sample was peripheral blood mononuclear cells (PBMCs), obtained at new diagnosis, from a patient treated with antithyroid drugs. The gene calls are TRBV6-2 or TRBV6-3 and TRBJ1-6; D may be TRBD1 (6 bases). This TCR was recovered from a woman in her thirties or forties with Graves disease. In DNA form, the CDR3 reads TGTGCCAGCAGTTCAGGGGTGAATTCAACCCTCCACTTT. It specifies CASSSGVNSTLHF.